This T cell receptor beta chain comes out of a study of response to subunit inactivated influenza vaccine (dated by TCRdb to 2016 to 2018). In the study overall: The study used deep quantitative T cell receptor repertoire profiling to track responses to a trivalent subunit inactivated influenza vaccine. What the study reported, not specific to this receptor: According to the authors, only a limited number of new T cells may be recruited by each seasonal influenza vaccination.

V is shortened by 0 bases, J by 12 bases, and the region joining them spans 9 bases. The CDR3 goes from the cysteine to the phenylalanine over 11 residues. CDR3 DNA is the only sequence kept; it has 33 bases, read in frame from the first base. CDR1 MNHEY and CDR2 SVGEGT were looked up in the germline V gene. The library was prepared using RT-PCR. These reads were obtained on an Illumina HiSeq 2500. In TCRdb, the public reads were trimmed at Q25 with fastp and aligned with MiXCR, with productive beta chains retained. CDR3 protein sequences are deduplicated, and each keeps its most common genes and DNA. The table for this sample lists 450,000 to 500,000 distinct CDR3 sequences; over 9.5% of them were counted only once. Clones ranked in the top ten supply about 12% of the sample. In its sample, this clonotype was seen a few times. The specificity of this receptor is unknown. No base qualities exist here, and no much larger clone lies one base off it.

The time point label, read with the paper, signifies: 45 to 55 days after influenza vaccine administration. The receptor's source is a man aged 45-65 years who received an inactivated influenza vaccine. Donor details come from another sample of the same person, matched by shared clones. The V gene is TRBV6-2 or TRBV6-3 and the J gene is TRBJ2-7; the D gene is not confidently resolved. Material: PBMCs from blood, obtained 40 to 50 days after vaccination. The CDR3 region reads CASSYSRVLYF. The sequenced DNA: TGTGCCAGCAGTTACTCGAGAGTTCTGTACTTC.